The clone carrying this TCR beta chain was picked up a small number of times. Authors' methods: The authors estimated nucleated cell counts from reference gene primer amplification. Sequencing was performed with immunoSEQ multiplex PCR; in TCRdb, only in-frame clones are kept and a portion is missing. From that table come the V and J calls and clone size; the DNA was used to work out D and trimming. The repertoire holds some 250,000 clones, with roughly nine tenths as singletons. This entry belongs to a study of blood T cell repertoires in COVID-19. About the research overall: From the United States, Italy and Spain came samples of acute and convalescent COVID-19.

In Seattle, patients joined the study during active infection and were tracked longitudinally. The receptor comes from a young woman with COVID-19, enrolled during active disease. Sequenced material: peripheral blood.

The DNA of the CDR3 is TGCAGCGTTGAAAAGGGGCGGGGAGGGTACGAGCAGTACTTC. This gives the protein CSVEKGRGGYEQYF. This sequence joins TRBV29-1 and TRBJ2-7; 7 positions agree with TRBD2. CDR3 size: 14 residues. V was clipped by 2 bases and J by 4 bases; unmatched bases: 8. Germline CDR1 and CDR2: SQVTM and ANQGSEA.